One and the same sample provided the 8 T cell receptor beta chains below, sequenced in a study of OX40 agonist ivuxolimab in advanced cancers. Sequencing used immunoSEQ multiplex PCR; TCRdb keeps in-frame clones, though not all of them. The repertoire holds fewer than 100,000 clones, with over 70% as singletons. The sample was CD4+ or CD8+ T cells sorted from blood, taken in a trial of the OX40 agonist ivuxolimab. The receptors derive from an adult with an advanced solid tumor such as melanoma, head and neck, liver or kidney cancer.

CDR3 DNA: TGTGCCAGCAGCTTGGCTCTTGGGAATGAGCAGTTCTTC. The encoded protein is CASSLALGNEQFF. This rearrangement joins TRBV5-4 to TRBJ2-1, with unresolved D. V was clipped by 0 bases and J by 7 bases, with 8 bases between them. CDR1 is SGHNT and CDR2 is YYREEE in the germline V gene (reference sequence). The CDR3 is made up of 13 amino acids.

This chain joins TRBV6-5 and TRBJ2-6; D possibly corresponds to TRBD2 (6 bases). Trimming cost V 2 bases and J 4 bases, with 9 bases left between them. Germline V CDR1 and CDR2: MNHEY, SVGAGI. The CDR3 runs to 15 residues. CDR3 loop: CASSYRRAGANVLTF. The CDR3 DNA is TGTGCCAGCAGTTACAGGAGGGCCGGGGCCAACGTCCTGACTTTC.

This clone was detected a few times. J is TRBJ1-3 and V is TRBV6-1; D is possibly TRBD1 (6 bases). Trimming pared 4 bases from V and 0 bases from J, leaving 13 bases between. Germline V gene sequence: CDR1 MNHNS, CDR2 SASEGT. This CDR3 has 16 amino acids. CDR3 in amino acids: CASSVGHPSSGNTIYF. The CDR3 bases are TGTGCCAGCAGTGTGGGACACCCGAGCTCTGGAAACACCATATATTTT.

The chain couples TRBV5-1 to TRBJ2-5; D could derive from TRBD1 or TRBD2 (5 bases each). Germline V gives CDR1 SGHRS, CDR2 YFSETQ. CDR3 length: 15 residues. V was trimmed by 4 bases and J by 1 base, leaving 14 bases between them. In nucleotides, the CDR3 is TGCGCCAGCAGCGGGGACGGGAACTCCCAAGAGACCCAGTACTTC. Amino acids: CASSGDGNSQETQYF.

CDR3: CASSSSGSSYNEQFF. The CDR3 nucleotides are TGTGCCAGCAGTTCTAGCGGGAGCTCCTACAATGAGCAGTTCTTC. The gene calls are TRBV2 and TRBJ2-1; TRBD2 matches 10 bases. The CDR3 spans 15 residues. Germline V lookup: CDR1 SNHLY, CDR2 FYNNEI. With V trimmed by 5 bases and J by 0 bases, 1 base remained unmatched.

This sequence joins TRBV5-1 and TRBJ1-3; D uncertain. The CDR3 spans 16 residues. From germline, CDR1 is SGHRS and CDR2 YFSETQ. V was clipped by 0 bases and J by 0 bases, with 10 bases between them. CDR3 residues: CASSLAGGHSGNTIYF. The CDR3 DNA is TGCGCCAGCAGCTTGGCCGGCGGCCACTCTGGAAACACCATATATTTT. Looking up the rest from reference TRBV5-1 and TRBJ1-3 gives the full variable domain: KAGVTQTPRYLIKTRGQQVTLSCSPISGHRSVSWYQQTPGQGLQFLFEYFSETQRNKGNFPGRFSGRQFSNSRSEMNVSTLELGDSALYLCASSLAGGHSGNTIYFGEGSWLTVV.

The chain recombines TRBV19 with TRBJ2-2, with a weak D call TRBD2 (5 bases). The CDR3 length is 14 residues. The V gene's germline CDR1 is LNHDA and CDR2 SQIVND (reference sequence). V was cut by 6 bases and J by 6 bases, with 14 bases left in between. Here the CDR3 reads CASRVEVLAGELFF. The CDR3 region has the DNA TGTGCCAGTAGGGTGGAGGTATTGGCCGGGGAGCTGTTTTTT.

The chain carries TRBV28 and TRBJ1-5; TRBD1 agrees at 7 bases. The CDR3 runs to 14 residues. Trimming took 6 bases from V and 3 from J; bases not matched to a gene: 5. Germline assignment: CDR1 MDHEN and CDR2 SYDVKM. For the CDR3, the DNA is TGTGCCAGCAGGCCGGGACAGTACAATCAGCCCCAGCATTTT. This translates into CASRPGQYNQPQHF. The entire variable domain, with the rest obtained from reference TRBV28 and TRBJ1-5, is as follows: DVKVTQSSRYLVKRTGEKVFLECVQDMDHENMFWYRQDPGLGLRLIYFSYDVKMKEKGDIPEGYSVSREKKERFSLILESASTNQTSMYLCASRPGQYNQPQHFGDGTRLSIL.